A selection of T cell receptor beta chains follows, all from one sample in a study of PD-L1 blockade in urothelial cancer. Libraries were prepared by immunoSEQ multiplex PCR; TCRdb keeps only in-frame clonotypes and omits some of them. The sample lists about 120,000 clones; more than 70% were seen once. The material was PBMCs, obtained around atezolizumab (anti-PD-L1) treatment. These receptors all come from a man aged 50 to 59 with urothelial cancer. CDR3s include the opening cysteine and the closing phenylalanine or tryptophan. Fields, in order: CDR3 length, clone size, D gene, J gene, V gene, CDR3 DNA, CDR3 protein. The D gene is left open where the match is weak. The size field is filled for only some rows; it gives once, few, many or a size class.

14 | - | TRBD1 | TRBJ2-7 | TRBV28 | TGTGCCAGCAGTGCGGGACAGGGGGTCAGCGAGCAGTACTTC | CASSAGQGVSEQYF
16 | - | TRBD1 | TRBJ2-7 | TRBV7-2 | TGTGCCAGCCTACAATGGCCCGACAGGGGTTTGCCCCGACTGCACTTC | CASLQWPDRGLPRLHF
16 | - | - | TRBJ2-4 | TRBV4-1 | TGCGCCAGCAGCCAGGGGGCGTGGGGAGCCAAAAACATTCAGTACTTC | CASSQGAWGAKNIQYF
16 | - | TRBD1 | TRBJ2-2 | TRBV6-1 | TGTGCCAGCAGTGAATGGAACCTCCGACAGGGCGGGGAGCTGTTTTTT | CASSEWNLRQGGELFF
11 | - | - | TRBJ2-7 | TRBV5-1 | TGCGCCAGCAGCTTGGCTCGAGGGCAGTACTTC | CASSLARGQYF
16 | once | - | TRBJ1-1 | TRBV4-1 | TGCGCCAGCAGCCAACAAAGAAGAGGGGGAAACACTGAAGCTTTCTTT | CASSQQRRGGNTEAFF
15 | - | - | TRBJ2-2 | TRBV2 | TGTGCCAGCAGTGCTTTCGGGATTCATCCCGGGGAGCTGTTTTTT | CASSAFGIHPGELFF
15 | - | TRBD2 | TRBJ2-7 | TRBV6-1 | TGTGCCAGCAGTGCGCATAGACTAGCGACGTACGAGCAGTACTTC | CASSAHRLATYEQYF
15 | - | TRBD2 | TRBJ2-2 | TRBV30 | TGTGCCTGGAAACCGGGACTAGCAAGGTCCGGGGAGCTGTTTTTT | CAWKPGLARSGELFF
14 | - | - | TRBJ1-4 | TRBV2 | TGTGCCAGCAGTGAAAGAACAGGGCCAGGAAAACTGTTTTTT | CASSERTGPGKLFF
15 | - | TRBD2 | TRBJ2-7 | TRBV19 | TGTGCCAGTAGACCGGGACTAGCGGCTTCTCACGAGCAGTACTTC | CASRPGLAASHEQYF
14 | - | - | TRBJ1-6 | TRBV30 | TGTGCCTGGAGTGTCCCCCCAGGGGATTCACCCCTCCACTTT | CAWSVPPGDSPLHF
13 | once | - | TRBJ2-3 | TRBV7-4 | TGTGCCAGCGAGGGAGGGGGGACAGATACGCAGTATTTT | CASEGGGTDTQYF
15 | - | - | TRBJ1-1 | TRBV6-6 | TGTGCCAGCAGTTTGGGCAGGTCGGTGAACACTGAAGCTTTCTTT | CASSLGRSVNTEAFF
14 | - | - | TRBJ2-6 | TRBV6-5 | TGTGCCAGCAGTTACCAACAGGGTTCCAACGTCCTGACTTTC | CASSYQQGSNVLTF
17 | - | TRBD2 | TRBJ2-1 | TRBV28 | TGTGCCAGCAGTTCCCACTCGGCGGGAGGGGTCAACGGTGAGCAGTTCTTC | CASSSHSAGGVNGEQFF
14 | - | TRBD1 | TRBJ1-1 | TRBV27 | TGTGCCAGCAGGTCGACAGGGGGTCGTACTGAAGCTTTCTTT | CASRSTGGRTEAFF
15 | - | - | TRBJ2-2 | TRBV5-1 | TGCGCCAGCAGCTTGCTAGCCGCCCTCACCGGGGAGCTGTTTTTT | CASSLLAALTGELFF
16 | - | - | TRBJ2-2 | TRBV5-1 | TGCGCCAGCAGCTTGGCATTGACGGGGATGATGGGGGAGCTGTTTTTT | CASSLALTGMMGELFF
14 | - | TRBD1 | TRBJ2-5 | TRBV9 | TGTGCCAGCAGCGCAGGGGACAGGGTTGAGACCCAGTACTTC | CASSAGDRVETQYF
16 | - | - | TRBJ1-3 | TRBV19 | TGTGCCAGTAGTATAGGCCACACCAACTCTGGAAACACCATATATTTT | CASSIGHTNSGNTIYF
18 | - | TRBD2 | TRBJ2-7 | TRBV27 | TGTGCCAGCAGTTACCGACTCCGGGAGGGGTCATTCACCTACGAGCAGTACTTC | CASSYRLREGSFTYEQYF
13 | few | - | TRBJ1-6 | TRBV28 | TGTGCCAGCAGGGGAGAATGGAATTCACCCCTCCACTTT | CASRGEWNSPLHF
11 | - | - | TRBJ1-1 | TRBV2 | TGTGCCAGCAGTCCCTTCACTGAAGCTTTCTTT | CASSPFTEAFF